A single sample gave rise to the 4 T cell receptor beta chains below, sequenced in a study of cytomegalovirus exposure and HLA in healthy donors. The primer mix had 60 Vbeta and 13 Jbeta primers. Sequencing was performed with immunoSEQ multiplex PCR; in TCRdb, only in-frame clones are kept and a portion is missing. The data contain about 140,000 clones, approximately 80% of them seen just once; the ten biggest clones take up around 2.5%. The sample consisted of PBMCs. The receptor source for this set is a man between 45 and 60 years old in good health and CMV-seronegative.

This clone has more than one count but fewer than ten. One end of the junction varies from germline; a read error may be responsible. The chain carries TRBV7-9 and TRBJ1-5; 9 bases are a match to TRBD1. CDR1 SEHNR and CDR2 FQNEAQ come from the germline V gene (reference sequence). This CDR3 spans 15 amino acids. The CDR3 protein is CTSSRGQGKNQPQHF. In nucleotides, the CDR3 is TGTACCAGCAGCCGCGGACAGGGGAAAAATCAGCCCCAGCATTTT. Drawing the rest from reference TRBV7-9 and TRBJ1-5, the complete variable domain is DTGVSQNPRHKITKRGQNVTFRCDPISEHNRLYWYRQTLGQGPEFLTYFQNEAQLEKSRLLSDRFSAERPKGSFSTLEIQRTEQGDSAMYLCTSSRGQGKNQPQHFGDGTRLSIL.

This clone was recorded once. J is TRBJ2-1 and V is TRBV12-5, with 7 bases identical to TRBD2. Trimming cost V 5 bases and J 7 bases; bases outside gene matches: 5. From germline, CDR1 is LGHNT and CDR2 FRNRAP. This CDR3 contains 13 residues. The CDR3: CASGAGGWNEQFF. For the CDR3, the DNA is TGTGCTAGTGGTGCCGGGGGGTGGAATGAGCAGTTCTTC.

V gene TRBV10-2 combines with J gene TRBJ2-7; the match to TRBD1 covers 7 bases. The CDR3 runs 14 residues. The J segment lost 5 bases and the V segment lost 3 bases, leaving 7 bases of the junction unmatched. Germline CDR1 and CDR2: WSHSY and SAAADI. CDR3 loop: CASSDLTGTDEQYF. As DNA, the CDR3 is TGCGCCAGCAGTGATCTCACCGGGACAGACGAGCAGTACTTC.

Only one count was recorded for this clone. The V and J genes are TRBV9 and TRBJ1-1, with TRBD1 as a possible D gene (5 bases). V was shortened by 4 bases and J by 6 bases, with 13 bases between the two germline ends. This CDR3 spans 13 amino acids. Germline CDR1 is SGDLS and CDR2 is YYNGEE. The CDR3 protein is CASSPRVSAEAFF. The CDR3 DNA is TGTGCCAGCAGCCCCAGGGTAAGCGCTGAAGCTTTCTTT.